These T cell receptor beta chains were read from a single sample in a study of blood T cell repertoires in COVID-19. Assay: immunoSEQ multiplex PCR; the TCRdb copy retains only in-frame clones and omits some. This table has 85,000 to 120,000 clones, approximately 91% appearing once. Specimen: peripheral blood. The source is a man aged 18 to 29 with acute or convalescent COVID-19. The CDR3 runs from the conserved cysteine through the conserved F or W. Fields, in order: D gene, V gene, J gene, clone size, CDR3 length, CDR3 DNA, CDR3 protein. D genes are given only for firm matches. Clone size is stated in some rows and not others, as once, few, many or a class when expanded.

TRBD2,TRBV11-2,TRBJ2-2,-,15,TGTGCCAGCAGCTCCGGGGGGGCGGGCACCGGGGAGCTGTTTTTT,CASSSGGAGTGELFF
TRBD1,TRBV30,TRBJ1-6,-,15,TGTGCCTGGACCCCCCACAGGGGATCTAATTCACCCCTCCACTTT,CAWTPHRGSNSPLHF
TRBD1,TRBV5-1,TRBJ1-1,-,14,TGCGCCAGCAGCTTTAACAGGGGGAACACTGAAGCTTTCTTT,CASSFNRGNTEAFF
-,TRBV6-1,TRBJ1-3,few,15,TGTGCCAGCAGTGAAGTCAGAATCTCTGGAAACACCATATATTTT,CASSEVRISGNTIYF
-,TRBV28,TRBJ1-2,-,11,TGTGCCAGCAGTTTCGGGTATGGCTACACCTTC,CASSFGYGYTF
-,TRBV5-1,TRBJ1-1,-,14,TGCGCCAGCAGCGCAACCTCAGGGGTCACTGAAGCTTTCTTT,CASSATSGVTEAFF
-,TRBV6-2/TRBV6-3,TRBJ1-6,-,14,TGTGCCAGCAGTTACCCCCCAGGGCCCCTGCCCCTCCACTTT,CASSYPPGPLPLHF
-,TRBV19,TRBJ2-2,-,11,TGTGCCAGTAGGTTAGCCGGGGAGCTGTTTTTT,CASRLAGELFF
-,TRBV4-2,TRBJ2-3,-,17,TGTGCCAGCAGCCAAGATGCAGGGGAGGGTAGAAGGGATACGCAGTATTTT,CASSQDAGEGRRDTQYF
TRBD1,TRBV19,TRBJ1-5,-,17,TGTGCCAGCACGGACAGGGGTAGTGTTTGGGGTTATCAGCCCCAGCATTTT,CASTDRGSVWGYQPQHF
TRBD1,TRBV6-5,TRBJ2-7,-,15,TGTGCCAGCAGGAAGGGACAGGGTCAGGGGGACGAGCAGTACTTC,CASRKGQGQGDEQYF
-,TRBV12-3/TRBV12-4,TRBJ2-7,-,13,TGTGCCAGCAGTTTAGGGACAGCGGACGAGCAGTACTTC,CASSLGTADEQYF
TRBD1,TRBV20-1,TRBJ1-2,-,11,TGCAGTGCCCGGGACAGAGGAGGCTACACCTTC,CSARDRGGYTF
-,TRBV5-1,TRBJ2-5,-,15,TGCGCCAGCAGCCACACACAGGGTGTTGGGGTGACCCAGTACTTC,CASSHTQGVGVTQYF
-,TRBV19,TRBJ2-7,-,12,TGTGCCAGTAGTCAGGGGCGGGACGAGCAGTACTTC,CASSQGRDEQYF
TRBD1,TRBV6-1,TRBJ1-2,-,14,TGTGCCAGCAGTGAATGGACAGGGATTGGGGGCTACACCTTC,CASSEWTGIGGYTF
-,TRBV19,TRBJ2-7,-,14,TGTGCCAGTAGCTTGAGCCTTATCTCCTACGAGCAGTACTTC,CASSLSLISYEQYF
TRBD2,TRBV27,TRBJ2-1,-,14,TGTGCCACGTTAGCGGGCGGAGCCTACAATGAGCAGTTCTTC,CATLAGGAYNEQFF
-,TRBV19,TRBJ2-1,-,12,TGTGCCAGTAGTATAGGGTACGGGGAGCTGATCTTC,CASSIGYGELIF
TRBD2,TRBV4-1,TRBJ2-3,-,15,TGCGCCAGCAGCCCCAGCGGGGGGGGCACAGATACGCAGTATTTT,CASSPSGGGTDTQYF
-,TRBV11-2,TRBJ2-5,once,15,TGTGCCAGCAGCCAGAATGTGGGCAACCAAGAGACCCAGTACTTC,CASSQNVGNQETQYF
-,TRBV11-2,TRBJ2-3,once,16,TGTGCCAGCAGCTTAGGGCAGGGGACCTCAACAGATACGCAGTATTTT,CASSLGQGTSTDTQYF
TRBD1,TRBV7-8,TRBJ2-7,once,17,TGTGCCAGCAGCAAGGAAGGGACAGGGGCCGCGTCCTACGAGCAGTACTTC,CASSKEGTGAASYEQYF
-,TRBV6-6,TRBJ2-5,-,13,TGTGCCGCCACTTCGGACTTGAGGGAGACCCAGTACTTC,CAATSDLRETQYF
-,TRBV6-1,TRBJ1-5,-,14,TGTGCCAGCAGCCAGGACAATAGCAATCAGCCCCAGCATTTT,CASSQDNSNQPQHF
-,TRBV27,TRBJ2-2,-,13,TGTGCCAGCAGTTTATCGGCCACCGGGGAGCTGTTTTTT,CASSLSATGELFF
-,TRBV7-9,TRBJ1-1,-,15,TGTGCCAGCAGCGCACGGACAGCTTCGAACACTGAAGCTTTCTTT,CASSARTASNTEAFF
-,TRBV6-4,TRBJ2-6,-,18,TGTGCCAGCAGTGACTCAGGCAGGTTCCGCTCTGGGGCCAACGTCCTGACTTTC,CASSDSGRFRSGANVLTF
TRBD1,TRBV5-1,TRBJ1-5,-,13,TGCGCCAGCAGCTACGACAGGGCCGATCCCCAGCATTTT,CASSYDRADPQHF
TRBD1,TRBV9,TRBJ1-3,-,15,TGTGCCAGCAGTAACCAGGGGGCTTCTGGAAACACCATATATTTT,CASSNQGASGNTIYF
-,TRBV27,TRBJ1-2,-,16,TGTGCCAGCAGTTTATCTAGACAGGTTTGGGATTATGGCTACACCTTC,CASSLSRQVWDYGYTF
TRBD1,TRBV30,TRBJ1-6,-,18,TGTGCCTGGAGTCCAAGACAGGGGGTCAGCTCCTATAATTCACCCCTCCACTTT,CAWSPRQGVSSYNSPLHF